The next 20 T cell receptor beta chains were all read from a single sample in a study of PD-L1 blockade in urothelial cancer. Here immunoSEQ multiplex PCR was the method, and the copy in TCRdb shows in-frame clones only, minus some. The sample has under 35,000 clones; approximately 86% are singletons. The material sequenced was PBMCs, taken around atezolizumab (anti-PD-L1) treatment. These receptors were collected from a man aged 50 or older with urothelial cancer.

As DNA, the CDR3 is TGTGCCAGCAGTCAATCGACAGGGGGCAGGGATACGCAGTATTTT. Its protein product is CASSQSTGGRDTQYF. The chain carries TRBV28 and TRBJ2-3, with 10 bases aligning to TRBD1. V was pared by 5 bases and J by 6 bases, with 8 bases of the junction left unmatched. There are 15 residues in the CDR3. Germline CDR1 is MDHEN and CDR2 is SYDVKM.

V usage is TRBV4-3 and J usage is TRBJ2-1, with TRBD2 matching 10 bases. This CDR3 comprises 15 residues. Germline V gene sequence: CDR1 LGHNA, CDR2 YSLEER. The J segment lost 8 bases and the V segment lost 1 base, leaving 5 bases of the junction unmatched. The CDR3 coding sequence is TGCGCCAGCAGCCAAGGATACAGCGGGAGGGATGAGCAGTTCTTC. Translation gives CASSQGYSGRDEQFF.

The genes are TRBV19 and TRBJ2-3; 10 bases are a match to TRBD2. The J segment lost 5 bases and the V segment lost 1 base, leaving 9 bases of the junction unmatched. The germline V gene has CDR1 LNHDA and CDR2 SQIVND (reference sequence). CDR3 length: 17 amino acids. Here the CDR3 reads CASSIVRSSGSRDTQYF. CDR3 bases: TGTGCCAGTAGTATAGTAAGGTCTAGCGGGAGTCGAGATACGCAGTATTTT.

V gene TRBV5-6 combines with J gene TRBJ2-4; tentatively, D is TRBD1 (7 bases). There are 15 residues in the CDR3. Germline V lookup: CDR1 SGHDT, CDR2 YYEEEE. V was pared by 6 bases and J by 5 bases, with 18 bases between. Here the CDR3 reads CASTPSGGGENIQYF. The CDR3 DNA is TGTGCCAGCACCCCTTCAGGGGGAGGCGAAAACATTCAGTACTTC.

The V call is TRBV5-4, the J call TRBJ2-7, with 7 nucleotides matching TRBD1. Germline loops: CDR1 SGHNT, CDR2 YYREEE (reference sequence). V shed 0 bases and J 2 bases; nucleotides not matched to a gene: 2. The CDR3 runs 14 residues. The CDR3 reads CASSLGQGPYEQYF. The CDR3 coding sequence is TGTGCCAGCAGCTTGGGACAGGGCCCCTACGAGCAGTACTTC.

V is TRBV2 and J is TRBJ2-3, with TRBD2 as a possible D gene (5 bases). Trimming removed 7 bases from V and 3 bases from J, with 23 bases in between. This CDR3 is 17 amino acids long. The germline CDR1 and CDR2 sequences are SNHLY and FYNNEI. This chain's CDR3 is CASMRERWFERTDTQYF. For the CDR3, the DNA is TGTGCCAGCATGAGGGAGAGATGGTTTGAGAGGACAGATACGCAGTATTTT.

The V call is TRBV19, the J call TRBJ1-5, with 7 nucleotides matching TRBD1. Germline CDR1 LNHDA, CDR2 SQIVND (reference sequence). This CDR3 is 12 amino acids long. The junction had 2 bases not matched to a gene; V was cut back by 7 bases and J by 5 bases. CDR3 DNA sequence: TGTGCCAGTAAACAGGGGTATCAGCCCCAGCATTTT. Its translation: CASKQGYQPQHF.

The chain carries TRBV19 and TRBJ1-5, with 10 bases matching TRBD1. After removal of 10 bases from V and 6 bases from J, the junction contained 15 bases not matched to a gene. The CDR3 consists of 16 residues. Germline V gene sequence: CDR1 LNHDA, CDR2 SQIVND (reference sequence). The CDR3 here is CATRTTGTGEGQPQHF. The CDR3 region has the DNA TGTGCCACCCGAACTACCGGGACAGGGGAAGGTCAGCCCCAGCATTTT.

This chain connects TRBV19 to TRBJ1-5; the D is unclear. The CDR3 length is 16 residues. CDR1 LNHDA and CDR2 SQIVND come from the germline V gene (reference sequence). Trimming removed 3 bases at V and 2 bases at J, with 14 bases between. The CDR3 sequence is CASSITVVGGNQPQHF. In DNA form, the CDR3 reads TGTGCCAGTAGTATTACGGTGGTAGGAGGCAATCAGCCCCAGCATTTT.

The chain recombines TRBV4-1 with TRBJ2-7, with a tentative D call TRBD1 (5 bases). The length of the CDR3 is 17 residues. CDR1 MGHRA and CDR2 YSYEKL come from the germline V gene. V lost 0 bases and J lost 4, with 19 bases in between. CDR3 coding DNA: TGCGCCAGCAGCCAAGAACAGGATGCTTATTCTTATTACGAGCAGTACTTC. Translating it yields CASSQEQDAYSYYEQYF.

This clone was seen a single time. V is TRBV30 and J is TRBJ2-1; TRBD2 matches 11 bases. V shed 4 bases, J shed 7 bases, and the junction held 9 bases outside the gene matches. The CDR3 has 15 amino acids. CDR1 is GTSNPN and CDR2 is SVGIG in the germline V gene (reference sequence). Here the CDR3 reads CAWMSGTSGVNEQFF. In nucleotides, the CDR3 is TGTGCCTGGATGTCTGGGACTAGCGGCGTTAATGAGCAGTTCTTC.

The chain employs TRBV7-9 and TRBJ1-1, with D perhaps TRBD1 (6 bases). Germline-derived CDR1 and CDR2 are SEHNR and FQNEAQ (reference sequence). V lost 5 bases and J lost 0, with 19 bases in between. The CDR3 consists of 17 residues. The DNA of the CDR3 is TGTGCCAGCAGCCTGACCCCCGGACAGAGGATGAACACTGAAGCTTTCTTT. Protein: CASSLTPGQRMNTEAFF.

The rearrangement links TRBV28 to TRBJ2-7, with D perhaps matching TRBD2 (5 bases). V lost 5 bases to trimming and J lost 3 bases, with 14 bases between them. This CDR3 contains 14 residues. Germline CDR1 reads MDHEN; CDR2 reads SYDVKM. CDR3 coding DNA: TGTGCCAGCAGTATTATCGGGAAAAGCTACGAGCAGTACTTC. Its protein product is CASSIIGKSYEQYF.

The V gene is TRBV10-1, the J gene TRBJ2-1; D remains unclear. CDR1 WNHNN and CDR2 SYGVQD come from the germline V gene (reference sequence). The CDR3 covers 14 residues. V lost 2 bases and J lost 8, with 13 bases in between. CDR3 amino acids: CASSEGSVHYEQFF. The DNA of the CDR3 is TGCGCCAGCAGTGAGGGCAGCGTACATTATGAGCAGTTCTTC.

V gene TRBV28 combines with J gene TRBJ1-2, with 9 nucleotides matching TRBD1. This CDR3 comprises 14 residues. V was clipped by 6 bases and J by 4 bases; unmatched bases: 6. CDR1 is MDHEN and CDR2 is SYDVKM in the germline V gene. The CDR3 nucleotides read TGTGCCAGCAGCCCCTCGGACAGGGGCTATGGCTACACCTTC. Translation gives CASSPSDRGYGYTF.

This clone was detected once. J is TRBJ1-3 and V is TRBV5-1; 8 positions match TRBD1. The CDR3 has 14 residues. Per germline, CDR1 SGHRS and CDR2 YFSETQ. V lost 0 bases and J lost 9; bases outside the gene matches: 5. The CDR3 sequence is CASSLEKGTGTIYF. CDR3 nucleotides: TGCGCCAGCAGCTTGGAAAAAGGGACAGGCACCATATATTTT.

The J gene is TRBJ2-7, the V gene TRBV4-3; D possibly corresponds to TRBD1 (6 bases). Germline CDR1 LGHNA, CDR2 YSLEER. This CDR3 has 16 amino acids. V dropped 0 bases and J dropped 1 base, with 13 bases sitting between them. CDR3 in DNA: TGCGCCAGCAGCCAAGAAACAGGGATCCTTTCCTACGAGCAGTACTTC. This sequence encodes CASSQETGILSYEQYF.

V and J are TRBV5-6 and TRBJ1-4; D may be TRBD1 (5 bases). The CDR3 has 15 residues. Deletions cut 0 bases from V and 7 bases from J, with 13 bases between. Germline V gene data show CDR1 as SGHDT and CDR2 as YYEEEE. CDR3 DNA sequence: TGTGCCAGCAGCTTGGGAAGGGGATGGGCTGAAAAACTGTTTTTT. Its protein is CASSLGRGWAEKLFF.

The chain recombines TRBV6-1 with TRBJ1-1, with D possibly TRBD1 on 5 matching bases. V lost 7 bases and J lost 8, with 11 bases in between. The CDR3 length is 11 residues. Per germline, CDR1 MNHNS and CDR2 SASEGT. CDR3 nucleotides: TGTGCCAGCACCCGCTCAGGGGAAGCTTTCTTT. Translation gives CASTRSGEAFF.

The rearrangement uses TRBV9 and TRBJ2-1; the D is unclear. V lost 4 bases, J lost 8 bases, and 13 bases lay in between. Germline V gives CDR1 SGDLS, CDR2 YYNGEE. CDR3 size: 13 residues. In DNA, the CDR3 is TGTGCCAGCAGCCCCGGTGATACCTATGAGCAGTTCTTC. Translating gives CASSPGDTYEQFF. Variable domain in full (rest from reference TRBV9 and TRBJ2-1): DSGVTQTPKHLITATGQRVTLRCSPRSGDLSVYWYQQSLDQGLQFLIQYYNGEERAKGNILERFSAQQFPDLHSELNLSSLELGDSALYFCASSPGDTYEQFFGPGTRLTVL.